A single T cell receptor (beta chain) is shown here with its context. Its antigen is unidentified. Clones were read by immunoSEQ multiplex PCR, and TCRdb kept only the in-frame ones, dropping some. The data contain some 84,000 clones, about nine tenths of them singletons. These data belong to a study of cytomegalovirus exposure and HLA in healthy donors. As for the study in general: The use of the same platform for the 95 to 150 validation repertoires and the approximately 690 first-cohort repertoires was reported by a later analysis. General study results and limits: A few chains linked to CMV were shown in vitro to be specific for CMV antigens. In the 130 or so validation repertoires, a later analysis found that first-cohort TCR clusters tended to co-occur.

This CDR3 has 15 residues. Germline assignment: CDR1 MDHEN and CDR2 SYDVKM. V shed 3 bases, J shed 8 bases, and the junction held 8 bases outside the gene matches. The source of this sequence is a man aged 25-40 years in good health and CMV-seronegative. V usage is TRBV28 and J usage is TRBJ1-2; the match to TRBD1 covers 11 bases. Specimen: PBMCs. As DNA, the CDR3 is TGTGCCAGCAGTTTGGGGGACAGGGGGGTTGTCGGCTACACCTTC. This encodes CASSLGDRGVVGYTF.